The subject of this entry is one TCR beta chain. Healthy donors of bone marrow made up the group. The data were taken from a study of cytomegalovirus exposure and HLA in healthy donors. V dropped 10 bases and J dropped 10 bases, with 17 bases sitting between them. The CDR3 runs to 13 residues. Germline loops: CDR1 SNHLY, CDR2 FYNNEI. The primer mix had 60 Vbeta and 13 Jbeta primers. The data were produced by immunoSEQ multiplex PCR, yet TCRdb's version contains in-frame clones alone and is incomplete. Counted here are about 110,000 clones, 75% occurring once; the ten biggest clones make up 2% to 2.5%. This rearrangement joins TRBV2 to TRBJ1-6; possible D gene TRBD1, 5 bases. The sample comprised PBMCs. The TCR comes from a man aged 40-50 years in good health and CMV-seronegative. CDR3 sequence (DNA): TGTGCCACTCAACAGGAGACATCCTCACCCCTCCACTTT. It encodes CATQQETSSPLHF.